Here is one T cell receptor (beta chain) with its context. This specimen belongs to a study of blood T cells in healthy people across ages. Germline V gene sequence: CDR1 LGHDT, CDR2 YNNKEL (reference sequence). V shed 4 bases, J shed 2 bases, and the junction held 11 bases outside the gene matches. The CDR3 length is 17 residues. The donors, healthy Caucasians from Russia, were aged roughly 6 to 100. Alongside a J-beta primer mix, a sample-barcoded 5' primer served in a second PCR lasting roughly 6 to 11 cycles. TCRdb re-derived calls from the 5' RACE reads in MiXCR, one entry per CDR3 protein. The sample lists 980,000 or so distinct CDR3 sequences; 40% to 60% were seen once.

The sample comprised blood. The J gene is TRBJ2-3, the V gene TRBV3-1; 8 positions agree with TRBD1. This TCR came from a man younger than 45 in good health. The CDR3 coding sequence is TGTGCCAGCAGCCTACAGGGGGGACAGGTCTTCACAGATACGCAGTATTTT. Its protein is CASSLQGGQVFTDTQYF.